This T cell receptor (beta chain) was sequenced for a study of cytomegalovirus exposure and HLA in healthy donors. The study, taken as a whole, reports: While the bulk of TCR sequences proved rare, some public TCRs turned up in many donors. The study recorded about 150 TCR beta chains that were cytomegalovirus-associated.

The V gene's germline CDR1 is SGHRS and CDR2 YFSETQ. The CDR3 covers 13 residues. V lost 4 bases to trimming and J lost 7 bases, with 12 bases between them. A word on this clone: Its specificity is not known.

The repertoire was sequenced with immunoSEQ multiplex PCR; TCRdb's copy has only in-frame clones and lacks some. The sample comprises some 210,000 clones, around 86% of which are singletons, and roughly 2% rests with the top ten. Material: PBMCs. The chain couples TRBV5-1 to TRBJ2-1; D may be TRBD2 (5 bases). The origin of this receptor is a young woman in good health and CMV-seropositive. This chain's CDR3 is CASSPHGGNEQFF. The CDR3 DNA is TGCGCCAGCAGCCCCCACGGCGGGAATGAGCAGTTCTTC.